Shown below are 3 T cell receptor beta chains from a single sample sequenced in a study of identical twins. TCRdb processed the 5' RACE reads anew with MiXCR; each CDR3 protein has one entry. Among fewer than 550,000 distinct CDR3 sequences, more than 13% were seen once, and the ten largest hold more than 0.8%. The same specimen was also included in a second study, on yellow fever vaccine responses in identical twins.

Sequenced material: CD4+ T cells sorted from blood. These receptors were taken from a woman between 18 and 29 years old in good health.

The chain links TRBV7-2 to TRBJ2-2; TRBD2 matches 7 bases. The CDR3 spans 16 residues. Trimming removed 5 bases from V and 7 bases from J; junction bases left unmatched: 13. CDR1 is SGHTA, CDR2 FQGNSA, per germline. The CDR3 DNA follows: TGTGCCAGCAGCAGAACGTCCGGGCTAGCGGACGGGGAGCTGTTTTTT. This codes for CASSRTSGLADGELFF.

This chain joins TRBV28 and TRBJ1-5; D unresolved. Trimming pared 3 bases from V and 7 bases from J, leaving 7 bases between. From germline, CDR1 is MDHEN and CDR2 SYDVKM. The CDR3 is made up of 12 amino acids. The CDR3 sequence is CASSFYPQPQHF. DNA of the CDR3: TGTGCCAGCAGTTTTTACCCCCAGCCCCAGCATTTT. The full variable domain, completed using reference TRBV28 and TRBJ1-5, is DVKVTQSSRYLVKRTGEKVFLECVQDMDHENMFWYRQDPGLGLRLIYFSYDVKMKEKGDIPEGYSVSREKKERFSLILESASTNQTSMYLCASSFYPQPQHFGDGTRLSIL.

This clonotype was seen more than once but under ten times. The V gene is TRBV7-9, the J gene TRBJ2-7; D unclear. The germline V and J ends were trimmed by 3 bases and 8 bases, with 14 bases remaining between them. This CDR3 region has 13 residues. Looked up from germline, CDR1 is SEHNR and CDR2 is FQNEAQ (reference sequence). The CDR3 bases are TGTGCCAGCAGCTTTGGGCCAGACGGCAAGCAGTACTTC. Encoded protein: CASSFGPDGKQYF.